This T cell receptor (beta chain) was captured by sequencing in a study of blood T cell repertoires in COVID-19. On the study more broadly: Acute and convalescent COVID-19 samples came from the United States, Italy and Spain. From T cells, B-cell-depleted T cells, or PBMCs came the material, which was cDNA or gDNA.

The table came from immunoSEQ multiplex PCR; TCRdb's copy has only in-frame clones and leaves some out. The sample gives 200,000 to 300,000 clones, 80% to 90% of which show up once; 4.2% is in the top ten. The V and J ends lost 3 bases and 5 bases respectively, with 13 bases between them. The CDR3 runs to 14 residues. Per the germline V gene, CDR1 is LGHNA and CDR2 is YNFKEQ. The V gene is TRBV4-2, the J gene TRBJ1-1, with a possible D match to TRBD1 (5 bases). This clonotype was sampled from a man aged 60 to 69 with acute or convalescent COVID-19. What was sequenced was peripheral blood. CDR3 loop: CASSQISGGTEAFF. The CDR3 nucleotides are TGTGCCAGCAGCCAGATCTCGGGGGGTACTGAAGCTTTCTTT.